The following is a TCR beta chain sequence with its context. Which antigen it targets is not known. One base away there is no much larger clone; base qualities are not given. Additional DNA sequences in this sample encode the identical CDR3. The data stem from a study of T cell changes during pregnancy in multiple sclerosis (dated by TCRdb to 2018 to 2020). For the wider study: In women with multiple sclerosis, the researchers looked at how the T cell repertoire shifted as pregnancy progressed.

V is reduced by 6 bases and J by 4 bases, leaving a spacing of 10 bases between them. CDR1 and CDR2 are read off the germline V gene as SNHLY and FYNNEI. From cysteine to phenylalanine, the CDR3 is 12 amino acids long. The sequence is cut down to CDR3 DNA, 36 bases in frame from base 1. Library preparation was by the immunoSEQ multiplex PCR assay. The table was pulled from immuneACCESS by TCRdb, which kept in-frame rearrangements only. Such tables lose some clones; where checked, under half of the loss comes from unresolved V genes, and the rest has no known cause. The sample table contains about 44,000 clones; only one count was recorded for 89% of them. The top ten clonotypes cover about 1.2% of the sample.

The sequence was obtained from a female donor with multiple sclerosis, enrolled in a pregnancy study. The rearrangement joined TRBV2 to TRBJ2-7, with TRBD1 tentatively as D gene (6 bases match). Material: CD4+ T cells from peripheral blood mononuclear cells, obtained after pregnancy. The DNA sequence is TGTGCCAGCAGCCGGACAGTTTACGAGCAGTACTTC. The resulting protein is CASSRTVYEQYF.